The entry below describes one TCR beta chain. The data originate from a study of control samples from healthy donors and cancer patients. The CDR3 has 15 residues. Germline lookup yields CDR1 MNHNY and CDR2 SVGAGI (reference sequence). Unmatched junction bases numbered 7, after V lost 7 bases and J lost 1 base. Generated by immunoSEQ multiplex PCR, the TCRdb table keeps only in-frame clones and is missing some. Found here are 100,000 to 120,000 clones, roughly 85% of them singletons; the top ten hold under 15%. Sequencing used blood. This sequence was found in a woman in her fifties or sixties in good health. V usage is TRBV6-6 and J usage is TRBJ2-5; 9 bases fit TRBD2. Here the CDR3 reads CASTLTSGIQETQYF. The CDR3 DNA is TGTGCCAGCACCCTGACTAGCGGAATCCAAGAGACCCAGTACTTC.